A selection of T cell receptor beta chains follows, all from one sample in a study of human T cells and chemical hapten exposure. A single record per CDR3 protein comes from TCRdb applying MiXCR to the RACE reads. This table holds some 70,000 distinct CDR3 sequences, about 31% found once. Material: whole blood, obtained in connection with sensitization to the hapten diphenylcyclopropenone (DPC). Receptor source: a man aged 35 to 55 with alopecia areata. Some clones in this sample may be carry-over from other donors' samples. CDR3s include the opening cysteine and the closing phenylalanine or tryptophan.

TRBV12-3/TRBV12-4 CASTTERATETFF
TRBV3-1 CASSQASADTQYF
TRBV5-4 CASSTPGLQETQYF
TRBV7-8 CASSLERRGYSQETQYF
TRBV15 CATSRGWLAGTAKNIQYF
TRBV18 CASSPGSGSYNEQFF
TRBV20-1 CSVSDRDRAHEQYF
TRBV4-2 CASSQIRTDYGYTF
TRBV10-3 CATRASDNSPLHF
TRBV7-8 CASSPGLAGALRALRETQYF
TRBV10-1 CASSESAGGPRSYNEQFF
TRBV7-9 CASSLDGRGTGELFF
TRBV20-1 CSAFAGAVRTEAFF
TRBV20-1 CSATDRGRGDTQYF
TRBV21-1 CASSKLRDPTTILGCGGELFF
TRBV30 CAWRGGTTYEQYF